This record concerns one T cell receptor beta chain sequence. Antigen: not known. The entry originates in a study of T cell responses to AZD1222 COVID-19 vaccine. General observations from the study: Possibly, clonal diversity was underestimated; donors were largely white British and included more females. Sampling that yielded the repertoires occurred only after the peak T cell response.

The repertoire was sequenced with immunoSEQ multiplex PCR; TCRdb's copy has only in-frame clones and lacks some. In the table there are over 15,000 clones, 60% to 85% of which are singletons. The germline V and J ends were trimmed by 0 bases and 2 bases, with 8 bases remaining between them. The CDR3 is 15 amino acids. Looked up from germline, CDR1 is LNHNV and CDR2 is YYDKDF (reference sequence). The chain is built from TRBV15 and TRBJ2-1; possible D gene TRBD2, 5 bases. This TCR came from an adult who received the AZD1222 COVID-19 vaccine. Sample: peripheral blood, taken 28 days after the second AZD1222 dose. The CDR3 DNA sequence: TGTGCCACCAGCAGAGATCCGGGGACCTACAATGAGCAGTTCTTC. This sequence encodes CATSRDPGTYNEQFF.